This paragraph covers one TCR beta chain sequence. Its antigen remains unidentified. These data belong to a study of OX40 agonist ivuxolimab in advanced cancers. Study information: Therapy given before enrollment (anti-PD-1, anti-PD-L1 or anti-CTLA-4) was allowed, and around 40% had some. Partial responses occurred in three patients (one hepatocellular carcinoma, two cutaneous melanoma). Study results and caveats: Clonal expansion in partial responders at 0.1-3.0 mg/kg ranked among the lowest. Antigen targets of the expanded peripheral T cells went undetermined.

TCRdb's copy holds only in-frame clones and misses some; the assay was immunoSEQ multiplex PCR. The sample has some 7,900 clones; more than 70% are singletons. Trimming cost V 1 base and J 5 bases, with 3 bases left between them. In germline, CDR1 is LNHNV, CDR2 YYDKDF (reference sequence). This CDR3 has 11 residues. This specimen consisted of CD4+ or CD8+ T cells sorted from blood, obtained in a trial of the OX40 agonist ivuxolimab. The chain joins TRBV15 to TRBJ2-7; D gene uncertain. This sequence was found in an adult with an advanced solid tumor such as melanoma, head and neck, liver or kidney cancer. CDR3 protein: CATSRAHEQYF. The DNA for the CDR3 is TGTGCCACCAGCAGAGCCCACGAGCAGTACTTC.